Shown below are 23 T cell receptor beta chains from a single sample sequenced in a study of shared clonotypes between healthy human individuals. CD8 cells regarded as naive lacked CD45RO, were positively chosen for CCR7, and omitted terminally differentiated effector memory CD45RA+ cells. Repertoires were generated with immunoSEQ multiplex PCR, while TCRdb's copy carries only in-frame clones and drops some. This sample has about 2.2 million clones; around 93% occur once, and the top ten carry approximately 1.6%. The sample was naive CD8+ T cells from PBMCs. These TCRs come from a man aged 18 to 29 in good health. Some clones in this sample may be carry-over from other donors' samples.

The genes are TRBV5-6 and TRBJ1-6; D may be TRBD1 (5 bases). Trimming stripped 0 bases from V and 9 bases from J, with 7 bases between. This CDR3 contains 13 residues. The germline V gene encodes CDR1 SGHDT and CDR2 YYEEEE. In nucleotides, the CDR3 is TGTGCCAGCAGCTTGGGGGGGACTTCACCCCTCCACTTT. This sequence encodes CASSLGGTSPLHF. Looking up the rest from reference TRBV5-6 and TRBJ1-6 gives the full variable domain: DAGVTQSPTHLIKTRGQQVTLRCSPKSGHDTVSWYQQALGQGPQFIFQYYEEEERQRGNFPDRFSGHQFPNYSSELNVNALLLGDSALYLCASSLGGTSPLHFGNGTRLTVT.

V usage is TRBV6-5 and J usage is TRBJ1-4, with D uncertain. CDR1 MNHEY and CDR2 SVGAGI come from the germline V gene. The CDR3 totals 15 residues. Deletions cut 6 bases from V and 8 bases from J, with 19 bases between. CDR3 sequence: CASRMTVRTGEKLFF. In DNA form, the CDR3 reads TGTGCCAGCAGAATGACCGTCCGAACGGGGGAAAAACTGTTTTTT.

This sequence joins TRBV27 and TRBJ2-7; TRBD2 aligns across 8 bases. This CDR3 is built from 16 residues. CDR1 and CDR2 from the germline V gene are MNHEY and SMNVEV (reference sequence). V was clipped by 6 bases and J by 6 bases; unmatched bases: 16. CDR3 loop: CASSHLEPGGPSEQYF. The CDR3 nucleotides are TGTGCCAGCAGCCACCTGGAGCCGGGAGGGCCGAGCGAGCAGTACTTC.

The V call is TRBV18, the J call TRBJ2-7, with 7 bases that match TRBD2. The J segment lost 7 bases and the V segment lost 3 bases, leaving 21 bases of the junction unmatched. From germline, CDR1 is KGHSH and CDR2 LQKENI. CDR3 length: 18 residues. The CDR3 DNA is TGTGCCAGCTCACCCCCGAGGAGCGGGGCTCGGGAATGCGGGGAGCAGTACTTC. The encoded protein is CASSPPRSGARECGEQYF.

This clone was observed a single time. Other DNA sequences of this sample code for an identical CDR3. The chain is built from TRBV29-1 and TRBJ2-1, with unresolved D. V shed 3 bases and J shed 0 bases, with 6 bases lying between them. Germline lookup yields CDR1 SQVTM and CDR2 ANQGSEA. This CDR3 has 13 amino acids. CDR3 bases: TGCAGCGTTGAGGTCAGCTCCTACAATGAGCAGTTCTTC. It specifies CSVEVSSYNEQFF.

In the case of this clone: The sample has other DNA sequences that encode this CDR3 too. The V gene is TRBV27, the J gene TRBJ2-7; perhaps D is TRBD1 or TRBD2 (6 bases each). CDR1 is MNHEY and CDR2 is SMNVEV in the germline V gene (reference sequence). The CDR3 has 14 amino acids. V was clipped by 4 bases and J by 0 bases, with 10 bases between them. CDR3 region: CASSYGGTSYEQYF. The CDR3 DNA follows: TGTGCCAGCAGTTACGGGGGCACCTCCTACGAGCAGTACTTC.

This chain uses TRBV29-1 with TRBJ2-1; 10 positions agree with TRBD1. The V gene end was trimmed by 2 bases and the J gene end by 8 bases; junction bases not matched to a gene: 6. The CDR3 is 14 amino acids. Germline values: CDR1 SQVTM, CDR2 ANQGSEA. The CDR3, as DNA: TGCAGCGTTGAACCCGGACAGGGGGTCTATGAGCAGTTCTTC. This translates into CSVEPGQGVYEQFF.

This clone was counted a few times. The chain carries TRBV10-3 and TRBJ1-4; D remains ambiguous. Trimming took off 4 bases at V and 5 bases at J, with 8 bases between the two ends. Germline V lookup: CDR1 ENHRY, CDR2 SYGVKD. This CDR3 comprises 13 residues. The CDR3 protein is CAISAGPNEKLFF. The CDR3 DNA reads TGTGCCATCAGTGCCGGCCCCAATGAAAAACTGTTTTTT.

The J gene is TRBJ2-1, the V gene TRBV11-2; no reliable D call. Germline loops: CDR1 SGHAT, CDR2 FQNNGV. This CDR3 comprises 13 residues. The germline V and J ends were trimmed by 5 bases and 7 bases, with 12 bases remaining between them. CDR3 in amino acids: CASSLQRWNEQFF. For the CDR3, the DNA is TGTGCCAGCAGCCTCCAGAGGTGGAATGAGCAGTTCTTC.

The chain is built from TRBV4-1 and TRBJ2-5; TRBD2 agrees at 15 bases. The CDR3 sequence is 17 residues long. Germline loops: CDR1 MGHRA, CDR2 YSYEKL. V lost 2 bases to trimming and J lost 7 bases; unmatched junction nucleotides: 8. CDR3 residues: CASSQPGLAGGWRTQYF. The CDR3 nucleotides read TGCGCCAGCAGCCAACCGGGACTAGCGGGAGGATGGAGGACCCAGTACTTC.

The chain combines TRBV28 with TRBJ2-7; tentatively, D is TRBD1 (5 bases). This CDR3 is built from 16 residues. Germline V gene data show CDR1 as MDHEN and CDR2 as SYDVKM. V was clipped by 3 bases and J by 3 bases, with 18 bases between them. CDR3 protein: CASSFRGASRGYEQYF. The CDR3 DNA follows: TGTGCCAGCAGTTTCCGTGGGGCGTCTAGGGGCTACGAGCAGTACTTC. The complete variable domain, with remaining parts taken from reference TRBV28 and TRBJ2-7, reads DVKVTQSSRYLVKRTGEKVFLECVQDMDHENMFWYRQDPGLGLRLIYFSYDVKMKEKGDIPEGYSVSREKKERFSLILESASTNQTSMYLCASSFRGASRGYEQYFGPGTRLTVT.

This chain joins TRBV6-4 and TRBJ2-1, with 10 positions matching TRBD2. The V and J ends lost 5 bases and 0 bases, in that order; junction bases with no gene match: 1. The CDR3 length is 15 residues. CDR1 is MRHNA and CDR2 is SNTAGT in the germline V gene. The CDR3 is CASSPSGSSYNEQFF. As DNA, the CDR3 is TGTGCCAGCAGTCCTAGCGGGAGCTCCTACAATGAGCAGTTCTTC.

This clone was counted once. The rearrangement joins TRBV10-3 to TRBJ1-4, with TRBD1 identical over 8 bases. Germline CDR1 ENHRY, CDR2 SYGVKD. J was trimmed by 6 bases and V by 6 bases; bases with no gene match: 6. The CDR3 is 14 residues long. CDR3 amino acids: CAIRTGAGDEKLFF. In nucleotides, the CDR3 is TGTGCCATCAGGACAGGGGCCGGAGATGAAAAACTGTTTTTT.

The chain carries TRBV9 and TRBJ2-1; 11 bases fit TRBD2. This CDR3 is 15 amino acids long. The germline gives CDR1 SGDLS, CDR2 YYNGEE. V shed 4 bases and J 5 bases; nucleotides not matched to a gene: 5. The CDR3 sequence: CASSYTSGSDNEQFF. The DNA for the CDR3 is TGTGCCAGCAGCTATACTAGCGGGAGTGACAATGAGCAGTTCTTC.

This chain uses TRBV19 with TRBJ2-1, with a weak D call TRBD1 (6 bases). Germline CDR1 reads LNHDA; CDR2 reads SQIVND (reference sequence). There are 14 residues in the CDR3. Trimming left V 6 bases short and J 8 bases short, with 17 bases between. In DNA form, the CDR3 reads TGTGCCAGTAGGGGACACCCTATTCCGGATGAGCAGTTCTTC. Its translation is CASRGHPIPDEQFF. The variable domain in full, completed from reference TRBV19 and TRBJ2-1, reads DGGITQSPKYLFRKEGQNVTLSCEQNLNHDAMYWYRQDPGQGLRLIYYSQIVNDFQKGDIAEGYSVSREKKESFPLTVTSAQKNPTAFYLCASRGHPIPDEQFFGPGTRLTVL.

V and J are TRBV23-1 and TRBJ2-1, with 13 bases lining up with TRBD2. TRBV23-1 is an ORF, and what it does is uncertain. This CDR3 region has 22 residues. The junction had 24 bases not matched to a gene; V was cut back by 4 bases and J by 6 bases. This chain's CDR3 is CASSPNGLAGDSGPDAVNEQFF. The CDR3, as DNA: TGCGCCAGCAGTCCCAACGGACTAGCGGGAGATTCCGGGCCCGACGCTGTCAATGAGCAGTTCTTC.

The CDR3 loop is CASRPGTIQYNEQFF. The DNA for the CDR3 is TGTGCCAGCAGACCTGGGACTATACAGTACAATGAGCAGTTCTTC. J is TRBJ2-1 and V is TRBV7-9; 7 nucleotides agree with TRBD2. J lost 4 bases, V lost 6 bases, and 9 bases had no gene match. This CDR3 contains 15 residues. Germline values: CDR1 SEHNR, CDR2 FQNEAQ (reference sequence).

Details on this clone: The same CDR3 arises from other DNA sequences in this sample as well. J is TRBJ1-1 and V is TRBV29-1; D call uncertain. Germline loops: CDR1 SQVTM, CDR2 ANQGSEA. The CDR3 is 10 residues long. V was pared by 7 bases and J by 6 bases, with 9 bases between. Here the CDR3 DNA reads TGCAGCGCCGGGCCGGCTGAAGCTTTCTTT. Amino acids: CSAGPAEAFF.

This sequence joins TRBV5-1 and TRBJ2-2; D is unclear. The germline V gene encodes CDR1 SGHRS and CDR2 YFSETQ. Trimming shortened V by 4 bases and J by 7 bases, and 14 bases separated the two germline ends. The CDR3 consists of 14 residues. CDR3 sequence (DNA): TGCGCCAGCAGCGAGACCCGCTGGGGCGGGGAGCTGTTTTTT. It translates to CASSETRWGGELFF.

This chain's CDR3 is CASSPAGSGSPYEQYF. The CDR3 region has the DNA TGTGCCAGCAGTCCAGCTGGTAGCGGGAGTCCCTACGAGCAGTACTTC. V gene TRBV27 combines with J gene TRBJ2-7, with 9 bases matching TRBD2. The germline gives CDR1 MNHEY, CDR2 SMNVEV (reference sequence). The J segment lost 2 bases and the V segment lost 5 bases, leaving 10 bases of the junction unmatched. The length of the CDR3 is 16 residues.

The chain joins TRBV11-1 to TRBJ2-7; D not certain. The V and J ends lost 8 bases and 2 bases respectively, with 22 bases between them. Germline V gives CDR1 SGHAT, CDR2 FQDESV (reference sequence). This CDR3 region has 16 residues. Here the CDR3 reads CASSVLEQKLPYEQYF. In DNA, the CDR3 is TGTGCCAGCTCTGTACTCGAACAGAAGTTACCCTACGAGCAGTACTTC.

The V and J genes are TRBV6-5 and TRBJ2-7, with D possibly being TRBD2 (6 bases). Between the trimmed V and J ends, which lost 6 bases and 4 bases, there was a span of 10 bases. Germline V gives CDR1 MNHEY, CDR2 SVGAGI. This CDR3 has 12 amino acids. The DNA for the CDR3 is TGTGCCAGCAGGCGGGACCAATACGAGCAGTACTTC. Its translation: CASRRDQYEQYF.

This clone was seen only a few times. The chain joins TRBV29-1 to TRBJ1-1; D is possibly TRBD1 (5 bases). This CDR3 has 13 amino acids. Germline V gene lookup returns CDR1 SQVTM and CDR2 ANQGSEA. The V and J ends lost 6 bases and 1 base respectively, with 12 bases between them. This chain's CDR3 is CSVGGGKNTEAFF. Here the CDR3 DNA reads TGCAGCGTCGGGGGAGGGAAGAACACTGAAGCTTTCTTT.